This T cell receptor (beta chain) was captured by sequencing in a study of shared clonotypes between healthy human individuals. Overall study findings and caveats: Represented diversity, genetic and exposure-history alike, was limited by few donors.

Every donor, a Caucasian adult, lived in Nashville, Tennessee. About this clone: What it binds is unknown.

Between the trimmed V and J ends, which lost 4 bases and 11 bases, there was a span of 16 bases. Germline V gives CDR1 SGHRS, CDR2 YFSETQ. The CDR3 runs to 13 residues. Profiled with immunoSEQ multiplex PCR; TCRdb holds only in-frame clones, not every one. Among 530,000 or so clones listed, over 75% were seen once. The chain links TRBV5-1 to TRBJ2-1, with D unclear. The clonotype was recovered from a woman between 40 and 55 years old in good health. Some clones in this sample may be carry-over from other donors' samples. The source material was PBMCs. CDR3 sequence: CASSGSLIVKQFF. CDR3 nucleotide sequence: TGCGCCAGCAGCGGGTCATTAATAGTGAAGCAGTTCTTC.